These 32 T cell receptor beta chains originate from one sample sequenced in a study of blood T cell repertoires in COVID-19. Clones were sequenced by immunoSEQ multiplex PCR, and TCRdb holds only the in-frame ones, with some missing. The sample yields approximately 100,000 clones, 70% to 90% seen once. The sample consisted of peripheral blood. The receptors shown here come from a human donor in a cohort sampled during active COVID-19.

This chain joins TRBV6-2 or TRBV6-3 and TRBJ2-2, with TRBD1 identical over 7 bases. CDR1 and CDR2 from the germline V gene are MNHEY and SVGEGT. This CDR3 is built from 17 residues. V shed 6 bases and J 0 bases; nucleotides not matched to a gene: 10. In nucleotides, the CDR3 is TGTGCCAGCAGCCCAGGACAGGCCAAGGCGAACACCGGGGAGCTGTTTTTT. Amino acids: CASSPGQAKANTGELFF.

This clone is a singleton in its sample. The rearrangement uses TRBV7-2 and TRBJ2-4, with 8 bases identical to TRBD2. CDR1 SGHTA and CDR2 FQGNSA come from the germline V gene. V was pared by 5 bases and J by 1 base, with 4 bases of the junction left unmatched. The CDR3 is 15 residues long. This CDR3 is CASSPGRAAKNIQYF. CDR3 nucleotide sequence: TGTGCCAGCAGCCCCGGGAGGGCCGCCAAAAACATTCAGTACTTC.

The CDR3 loop reads CASNLGGARSKNIQYF. In nucleotides, the CDR3 is TGTGCCAGCAACTTGGGGGGGGCACGGTCCAAAAACATTCAGTACTTC. The rearrangement joins TRBV28 to TRBJ2-4; weak D call: TRBD2 (7 bases). Between the trimmed V and J ends, which lost 7 bases and 2 bases, there was a span of 18 bases. CDR1 is MDHEN and CDR2 is SYDVKM in the germline V gene. The CDR3 loop spans 16 amino acids.

The gene calls are TRBV25-1 and TRBJ2-3, with D perhaps matching TRBD2 (6 bases). Germline V gene lookup returns CDR1 MGHDK and CDR2 SYGVNS. The CDR3 covers 16 residues. Trimming shortened V by 1 base and J by 4 bases, and 15 bases separated the two germline ends. The CDR3 sequence is CASSEFREKEADTQYF. The DNA of the CDR3 is TGTGCCAGCAGTGAATTTCGGGAGAAAGAAGCAGATACGCAGTATTTT.

This chain links TRBV11-2 with TRBJ2-5; D unresolved. CDR1 and CDR2 (germline): SGHAT, FQNNGV. V shed 1 base and J shed 7 bases, with 10 bases lying between them. The length of the CDR3 is 13 residues. The CDR3 here is CASSLAYPGTQYF. The CDR3 DNA reads as TGTGCCAGCAGCTTAGCGTACCCAGGGACCCAGTACTTC.

The chain couples TRBV18 to TRBJ1-4, with no clear D. CDR1 and CDR2 from the germline V gene are KGHSH and LQKENI. Trimming pared 1 base from V and 0 bases from J, leaving 12 bases between. This CDR3 region has 17 residues. CDR3 protein: CASSPRGHRATNEKLFF. The CDR3 DNA sequence: TGTGCCAGCTCACCACGTGGCCATCGTGCAACTAATGAAAAACTGTTTTTT.

The V gene is TRBV5-1, the J gene TRBJ2-3; 9 positions match TRBD1. V gave up 4 bases and J gave up 4 bases; unmatched junction bases: 7. Germline V gives CDR1 SGHRS, CDR2 YFSETQ. This CDR3 comprises 15 residues. The CDR3 coding sequence is TGCGCCAGCAGCCCTTGGACAGGGGTTTCAGATACGCAGTATTTT. Its protein product is CASSPWTGVSDTQYF.

This chain uses TRBV21-1 with TRBJ2-4; the table's D gene call, TRBD2, was not cross checked with the DNA. TRBV21-1 is classified as a pseudogene. CDR3 length: 17 amino acids. CDR3 protein: CASPQGGDYQAKNIQYF. CDR3 DNA: TGTGCCAGCCCGCAAGGCGGGGACTATCAAGCCAAAAACATTCAGTACTTC.

The gene calls are TRBV28 and TRBJ2-7; maybe TRBD1 (5 bases). The V gene's germline CDR1 is MDHEN and CDR2 SYDVKM. The V end lost 4 bases, the J end lost 0 bases, and 13 bases lay between the germline ends. This CDR3 spans 15 amino acids. CDR3 residues: CASSSRTQNSYEQYF. CDR3 DNA: TGTGCCAGCAGTTCTAGGACACAAAACTCCTACGAGCAGTACTTC.

J is TRBJ2-3 and V is TRBV23-1; perhaps TRBD2 as D (6 bases). TRBV23-1 is assigned to the ORF class and has an uncertain function. V lost 2 bases and J lost 6, with 21 bases in between. CDR3 length: 17 amino acids. The CDR3 region is CASSQPAVLIAVDTQYF. CDR3 sequence (DNA): TGCGCCAGCAGTCAACCAGCGGTCCTAATAGCGGTGGATACGCAGTATTTT.

The chain uses TRBV7-6 and TRBJ2-1; D is possibly TRBD2 (5 bases). Germline CDR1 SGHVS, CDR2 FNYEAQ. V lost 5 bases and J 4 bases, leaving 12 bases between the germline ends. The CDR3 is 14 amino acids. The CDR3 nucleotides are TGTGCCAGCAGCCTAGGTCCGGGGTACAATGAGCAGTTCTTC. Protein: CASSLGPGYNEQFF.

This chain joins TRBV24-1 and TRBJ2-1; D ambiguous. Trimming removed 10 bases at V and 3 bases at J, with 12 bases between. Germline CDR1 reads KGHDR; CDR2 reads SFDVKD. This CDR3 region has 13 residues. This CDR3 is CATGGPIYNEQFF. In DNA form, the CDR3 reads TGTGCCACTGGTGGGCCTATCTACAATGAGCAGTTCTTC.

The sample holds one count of this clone. The chain recombines TRBV2 with TRBJ2-7; D may be TRBD1 (5 bases). CDR1 and CDR2 (germline): SNHLY, FYNNEI. The CDR3 spans 14 residues. Trimming removed 6 bases from V and 2 bases from J, with 14 bases in between. This chain's CDR3 is CASRETEATYEQYF. CDR3 nucleotide sequence: TGTGCCAGCAGGGAGACAGAAGCGACCTACGAGCAGTACTTC.

This chain links TRBV11-2 with TRBJ2-2, with 10 bases lining up with TRBD2. CDR1 SGHAT and CDR2 FQNNGV come from the germline V gene. The V gene end was trimmed by 3 bases and the J gene end by 5 bases; junction bases not matched to a gene: 15. The CDR3 contains 19 residues. The CDR3 sequence is CASSFRRRASGRQTGELFF. In DNA form, the CDR3 reads TGTGCCAGCAGCTTTCGAAGGCGCGCTAGCGGGAGACAAACCGGGGAGCTGTTTTTT.

This chain joins TRBV18 and TRBJ2-7; tentatively, D is TRBD1 (5 bases). The CDR3 consists of 15 residues. The V end lost 2 bases, the J end lost 1 base, and 12 bases lay between the germline ends. Looked up from germline, CDR1 is KGHSH and CDR2 is LQKENI. CDR3 loop: CASSPSGHYSYEQYF. As DNA, the CDR3 is TGTGCCAGCTCACCATCAGGGCATTATTCCTACGAGCAGTACTTC.

This clone was counted a few times. This chain uses TRBV11-3 with TRBJ2-5; 11 bases match TRBD1. The CDR3 contains 15 residues. Trimming cost V 5 bases and J 4 bases; bases outside gene matches: 6. CDR1 and CDR2 (germline): SGHNT, YENEEA. The CDR3 DNA reads TGTGCCAGCAGCACCGGGACAGGGGGTGGAGAGACCCAGTACTTC. Translating it yields CASSTGTGGGETQYF.

Worth noting for this clone: The junction shows a germline mismatch at one end, possibly a read error. The gene calls are TRBV19 and TRBJ1-2; 7 bases agree with TRBD1. The length of the CDR3 is 13 residues. The germline V gene has CDR1 LNHDA and CDR2 SQIVND (reference sequence). DNA for the CDR3: TGTGCCAGTAGTGAGGGGGCAGGCTCAACCATCTTCTTC. Its translation is CASSEGAGSTIFF.

The chain uses TRBV2 and TRBJ2-7; 10 bases align to TRBD2. Trimming removed 7 bases from V and 3 bases from J; junction bases left unmatched: 6. This CDR3 has 14 residues. Germline CDR1 SNHLY, CDR2 FYNNEI. The CDR3 region has the DNA TGTGCCAGCACCGTGGAGCGGGAGGGCTACGAGCAGTACTTC. Translation gives CASTVEREGYEQYF.

This sequence joins TRBV5-1 and TRBJ2-7; 9 bases agree with TRBD2. J was trimmed by 0 bases and V by 2 bases; bases with no gene match: 3. The CDR3 runs to 15 residues. Per germline, CDR1 SGHRS and CDR2 YFSETQ. The chain's CDR3 is CASSLFSGSSYEQYF. In DNA form, the CDR3 reads TGCGCCAGCAGCTTATTTAGCGGGAGCTCCTACGAGCAGTACTTC.

The chain's CDR3 is CASQTGVGKETQYF. The CDR3 nucleotides read TGCGCCAGCCAGACAGGGGTTGGTAAAGAGACCCAGTACTTC. This chain uses TRBV5-1 with TRBJ2-5; 8 positions agree with TRBD1. Trimming removed 7 bases from V and 3 bases from J; junction bases left unmatched: 8. The CDR3 runs to 14 residues. Germline V gene lookup returns CDR1 SGHRS and CDR2 YFSETQ.

This clone was seen once. This sequence joins TRBV4-2 and TRBJ1-2; 9 bases are a match to TRBD1. The V segment lost 4 bases and the J segment 3 bases; nucleotides outside the gene matches: 12. CDR1 and CDR2 from the germline V gene are LGHNA and YNFKEQ. The CDR3 is made up of 17 amino acids. CDR3 region: CASSPEGPDRGYYGYTF. The CDR3 coding sequence is TGTGCCAGCAGCCCGGAAGGCCCGGACAGGGGATACTATGGCTACACCTTC.

The genes are TRBV18 and TRBJ1-5; D remains ambiguous. The CDR3 sequence is 14 residues long. V lost 4 bases and J lost 5, with 12 bases in between. CDR1 KGHSH and CDR2 LQKENI come from the germline V gene. The CDR3 sequence is CASSLDWKDQPQHF. CDR3 in DNA: TGTGCCAGCTCACTGGACTGGAAAGATCAGCCCCAGCATTTT.

The chain links TRBV6-5 to TRBJ1-3, with 7 bases aligning to TRBD1. This CDR3 contains 15 residues. Germline V gene lookup returns CDR1 MNHEY and CDR2 SVGAGI. V lost 6 bases, J lost 0 bases, and 5 bases stayed unmatched. As DNA, the CDR3 is TGTGCCAGCAGCCGGGACAGTACCTCTGGAAACACCATATATTTT. It encodes CASSRDSTSGNTIYF.

J is TRBJ2-7 and V is TRBV11-2; TRBD1 agrees at 11 bases. V trimming: 0 bases; J trimming: 4 bases; junction bases outside the gene matches: 5. The CDR3 is 16 residues long. The germline gives CDR1 SGHAT, CDR2 FQNNGV. The CDR3 coding sequence is TGTGCCAGCAGCTTAGATTGGGGACAGGGGGGTTACGAGCAGTACTTC. It codes for CASSLDWGQGGYEQYF.

The chain joins TRBV7-2 to TRBJ2-5, with 9 bases aligning to TRBD2. CDR3 length: 18 amino acids. Trimming removed 4 bases from V and 2 bases from J; junction bases left unmatched: 14. Germline lookup yields CDR1 SGHTA and CDR2 FQGNSA. The CDR3 nucleotides are TGTGCCAGCAGCTCCCACCCGAAGGGGGCGGGGGGGCAAGAGACCCAGTACTTC. It specifies CASSSHPKGAGGQETQYF.

The rearrangement links TRBV4-1 to TRBJ1-1, with D perhaps TRBD1 (5 bases). With 1 base removed from V and 11 bases from J, the gap between germline ends came to 11 bases. CDR1 is MGHRA and CDR2 is YSYEKL in the germline V gene. This CDR3 region has 12 residues. The CDR3 nucleotides are TGCGCCAGCAGCCAAGTTGGCAGGGTGGCTTTCTTT. It codes for CASSQVGRVAFF.

The chain uses TRBV28 and TRBJ1-2, with 7 bases aligning to TRBD1. Unmatched junction bases numbered 10, after V lost 6 bases and J lost 0 bases. Germline lookup yields CDR1 MDHEN and CDR2 SYDVKM. The CDR3 covers 16 residues. The CDR3 bases are TGTGCCAGCAGAAAATGGGGGGACAGAACTAACTATGGCTACACCTTC. It specifies CASRKWGDRTNYGYTF.

The J gene is TRBJ1-2, the V gene TRBV3-1 (or the pseudogene TRBV3-2), with D possibly TRBD1 on 5 matching bases. The length of the CDR3 is 14 residues. Germline V gene data show CDR1 as LGHDT and CDR2 as YNNKEL (reference sequence). The V end lost 3 bases, the J end lost 6 bases, and 14 bases lay between the germline ends. Here the CDR3 reads CASSHDSDRNGYTF. CDR3 bases: TGTGCCAGCAGCCACGACAGTGACAGAAATGGCTACACCTTC.

The CDR3 sequence: CSVEQGNTEAFF. CDR3 sequence (DNA): TGCAGCGTTGAACAGGGGAACACTGAAGCTTTCTTT. The chain employs TRBV29-1 and TRBJ1-1; possible D gene TRBD1, 5 bases. The CDR3 covers 12 residues. V dropped 2 bases and J dropped 1 base, with 5 bases sitting between them. From germline, CDR1 is SQVTM and CDR2 ANQGSEA.

The chain employs TRBV7-3 and TRBJ1-6; D is uncertain. The CDR3 has 15 amino acids. V was trimmed by 0 bases and J by 10 bases, leaving 13 bases between them. Germline values: CDR1 SGHTA, CDR2 FQGTGA. The CDR3: CASSLTSGSGSPLHF. The CDR3, as DNA: TGTGCCAGCAGCTTAACAAGCGGCTCGGGGTCACCCCTCCACTTT.

V and J are TRBV30 and TRBJ1-1; no firm D call. V lost 4 bases to trimming and J lost 3 bases, with 12 bases between them. The germline gives CDR1 GTSNPN, CDR2 SVGIG (reference sequence). The CDR3 runs to 13 residues. For the CDR3, the DNA is TGTGCCTGGAATGCAGGAACATACACTGAAGCTTTCTTT. Protein: CAWNAGTYTEAFF.

This chain uses TRBV7-7 with TRBJ2-1, with TRBD1 matching over 9 bases. The germline CDR1 and CDR2 sequences are SSHAT and FNYEAQ (reference sequence). The CDR3 has 15 residues. The ends lost 2 bases at V and 2 bases at J; junction bases unmatched: 1. For the CDR3, the DNA is TGTGCCAGCAGCTTACGGACAGGGGCCTACAATGAGCAGTTCTTC. Translated: CASSLRTGAYNEQFF.